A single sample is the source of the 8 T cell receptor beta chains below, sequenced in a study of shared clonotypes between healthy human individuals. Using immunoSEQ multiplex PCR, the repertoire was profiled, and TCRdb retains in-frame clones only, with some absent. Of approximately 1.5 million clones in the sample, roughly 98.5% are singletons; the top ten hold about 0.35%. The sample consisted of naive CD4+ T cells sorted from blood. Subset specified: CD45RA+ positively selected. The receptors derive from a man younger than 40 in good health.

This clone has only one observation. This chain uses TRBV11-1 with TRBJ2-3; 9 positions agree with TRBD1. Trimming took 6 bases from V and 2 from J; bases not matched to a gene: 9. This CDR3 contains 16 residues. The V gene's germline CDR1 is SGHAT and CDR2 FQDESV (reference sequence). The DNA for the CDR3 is TGTGCCAGCAGAAAATGGCGGGACAGGGACACAGATACGCAGTATTTT. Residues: CASRKWRDRDTDTQYF. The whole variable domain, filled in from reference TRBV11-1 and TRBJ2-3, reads EAEVAQSPRYKITEKSQAVAFWCDPISGHATLYWYRQILGQGPELLVQFQDESVVDDSQLPKDRFSAERLKGVDSTLKIQPAELGDSAMYLCASRKWRDRDTDTQYFGPGTRLTVL.

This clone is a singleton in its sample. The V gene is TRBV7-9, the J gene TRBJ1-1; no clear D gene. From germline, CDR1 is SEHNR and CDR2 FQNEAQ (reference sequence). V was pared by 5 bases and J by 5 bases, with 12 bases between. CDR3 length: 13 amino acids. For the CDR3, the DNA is TGTGCCAGCAGCCCCCAGGCAGTGACTGAAGCTTTCTTT. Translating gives CASSPQAVTEAFF.

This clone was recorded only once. The CDR3 sequence: CASNQRTAASNSNQPQHF. The CDR3 nucleotides are TGTGCCAGTAATCAGAGGACGGCGGCGTCTAATAGCAATCAGCCCCAGCATTTT. V is TRBV19 and J is TRBJ1-5; D is ambiguous. The length of the CDR3 is 18 residues. Germline CDR1 LNHDA, CDR2 SQIVND (reference sequence). V shed 7 bases and J shed 0 bases, with 22 bases lying between them.

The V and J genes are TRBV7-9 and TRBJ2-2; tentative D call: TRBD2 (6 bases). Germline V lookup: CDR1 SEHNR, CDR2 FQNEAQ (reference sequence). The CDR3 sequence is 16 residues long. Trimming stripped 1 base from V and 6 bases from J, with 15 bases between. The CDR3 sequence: CASSLVGGPRAGELFF. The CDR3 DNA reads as TGTGCCAGCAGCTTAGTTGGAGGGCCTAGAGCCGGGGAGCTGTTTTTT.

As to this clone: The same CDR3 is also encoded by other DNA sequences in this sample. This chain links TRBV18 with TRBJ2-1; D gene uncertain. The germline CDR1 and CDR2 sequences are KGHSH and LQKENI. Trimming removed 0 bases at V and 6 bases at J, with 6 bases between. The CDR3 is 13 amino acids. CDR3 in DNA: TGTGCCAGCTCACCACCGTCTCGCAATGAGCAGTTCTTC. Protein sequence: CASSPPSRNEQFF.

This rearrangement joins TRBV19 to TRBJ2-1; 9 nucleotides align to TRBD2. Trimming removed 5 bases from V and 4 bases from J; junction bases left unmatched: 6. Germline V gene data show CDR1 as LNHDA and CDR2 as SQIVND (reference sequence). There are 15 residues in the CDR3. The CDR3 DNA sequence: TGTGCCAGTAGTTTTCTAGCGGGGCTATACAATGAGCAGTTCTTC. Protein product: CASSFLAGLYNEQFF.

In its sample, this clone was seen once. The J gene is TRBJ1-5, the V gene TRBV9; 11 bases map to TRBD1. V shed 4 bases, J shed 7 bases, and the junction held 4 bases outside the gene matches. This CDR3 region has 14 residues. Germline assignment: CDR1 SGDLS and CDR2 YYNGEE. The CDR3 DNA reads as TGTGCCAGCAGCCCGGGACAGGGGGGGCAGCCCCAGCATTTT. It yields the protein CASSPGQGGQPQHF. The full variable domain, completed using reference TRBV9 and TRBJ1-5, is DSGVTQTPKHLITATGQRVTLRCSPRSGDLSVYWYQQSLDQGLQFLIQYYNGEERAKGNILERFSAQQFPDLHSELNLSSLELGDSALYFCASSPGQGGQPQHFGDGTRLSIL.

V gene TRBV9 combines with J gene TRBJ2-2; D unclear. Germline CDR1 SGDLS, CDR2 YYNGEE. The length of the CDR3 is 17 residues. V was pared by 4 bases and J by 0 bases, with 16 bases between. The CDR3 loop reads CASSQAPPRSNTGELFF. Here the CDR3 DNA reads TGTGCCAGCAGCCAAGCACCACCAAGATCGAACACCGGGGAGCTGTTTTTT.